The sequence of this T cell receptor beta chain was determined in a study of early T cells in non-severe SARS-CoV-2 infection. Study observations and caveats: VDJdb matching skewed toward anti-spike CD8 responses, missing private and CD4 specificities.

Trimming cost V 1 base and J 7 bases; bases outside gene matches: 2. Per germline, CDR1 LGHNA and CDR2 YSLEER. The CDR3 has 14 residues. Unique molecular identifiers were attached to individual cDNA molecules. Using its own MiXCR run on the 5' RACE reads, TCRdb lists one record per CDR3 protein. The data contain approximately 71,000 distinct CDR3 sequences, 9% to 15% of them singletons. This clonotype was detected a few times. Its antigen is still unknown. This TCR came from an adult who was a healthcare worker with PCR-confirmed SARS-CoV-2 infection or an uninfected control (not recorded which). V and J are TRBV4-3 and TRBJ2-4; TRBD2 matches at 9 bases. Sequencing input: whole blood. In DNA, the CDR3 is TGCGCCAGCAGCCAAGGGGGACTAGCTAACATTCAGTACTTC. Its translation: CASSQGGLANIQYF.